The 11 T cell receptor beta chains below were found in one sample sequenced in a study of blood T cell repertoires in COVID-19. Libraries were prepared by immunoSEQ multiplex PCR; TCRdb keeps only in-frame clonotypes and omits some of them. The data show 79,000 or so clones, with over 80% seen just once and about 1% held by the top ten. Sequenced material: peripheral blood. The source is a human donor in a cohort sampled during active COVID-19.

This clone has just one count. The chain has TRBV5-1 and TRBJ1-6; 7 bases align to TRBD1. The junction had 4 bases not matched to a gene; V was cut back by 2 bases and J by 5 bases. The CDR3 spans 15 residues. Germline V CDR1 and CDR2: SGHRS, YFSETQ. Here the CDR3 reads CASSFEGANNSPLHF. CDR3 nucleotide sequence: TGCGCCAGCAGCTTCGAGGGGGCCAATAATTCACCCCTCCACTTT.

The V and J genes are TRBV15 and TRBJ2-3; D perhaps matches TRBD1 (5 bases). Germline-derived CDR1 and CDR2 are LNHNV and YYDKDF (reference sequence). This CDR3 region has 18 residues. Trimming shortened V by 0 bases and J by 7 bases, and 23 bases separated the two germline ends. This CDR3 is CATSRDRTYWADANTQYF. The CDR3 DNA follows: TGTGCCACCAGCAGAGATCGGACATATTGGGCCGACGCGAATACGCAGTATTTT.

The gene calls are TRBV27 and TRBJ1-4, with a possible D match to TRBD1 (6 bases). V was pared by 0 bases and J by 8 bases, with 13 bases between. The CDR3 is made up of 15 amino acids. Germline CDR1 reads MNHEY; CDR2 reads SMNVEV (reference sequence). The DNA for the CDR3 is TGTGCCAGCAGTTTATCTGAACAGGGCGGGGAAAAACTGTTTTTT. Its translation is CASSLSEQGGEKLFF. The full variable domain, in which reference TRBV27 and TRBJ1-4 provide the parts outside the CDR3, is EAQVTQNPRYLITVTGKKLTVTCSQNMNHEYMSWYRQDPGLGLRQIYYSMNVEVTDKGDVPEGYKVSRKEKRNFPLILESPSPNQTSLYFCASSLSEQGGEKLFFGSGTQLSVL.

This chain links TRBV18 with TRBJ2-1, with D uncertain. V was clipped by 2 bases and J by 0 bases, with 5 bases between them. CDR1 and CDR2 from the germline V gene are KGHSH and LQKENI. This CDR3 contains 14 residues. The CDR3 DNA is TGTGCCAGCTCACCAGGCGGCTCCTACAATGAGCAGTTCTTC. This encodes CASSPGGSYNEQFF. The variable domain in full, with the rest retrieved from reference TRBV18 and TRBJ2-1, is NAGVMQNPRHLVRRRGQEARLRCSPMKGHSHVYWYRQLPEEGLKFMVYLQKENIIDESGMPKERFSAEFPKEGPSILRIQQVVRGDSAAYFCASSPGGSYNEQFFGPGTRLTVL.

The chain joins TRBV28 to TRBJ2-4; TRBD1 aligns across 8 bases. CDR1 and CDR2 from the germline V gene are MDHEN and SYDVKM. J was trimmed by 9 bases and V by 3 bases; bases with no gene match: 7. The CDR3 covers 14 residues. The CDR3 region is CASSLGTGGSIQYF. The CDR3 DNA follows: TGTGCCAGCAGTTTGGGTACAGGGGGGAGCATTCAGTACTTC.

The rearrangement uses TRBV11-2 and TRBJ2-7; 9 nucleotides align to TRBD2. J lost 6 bases, V lost 6 bases, and 3 bases had no gene match. Germline assignment: CDR1 SGHAT and CDR2 FQNNGV. The CDR3 loop spans 12 amino acids. CDR3 nucleotide sequence: TGTGCCAGCAGTATAGCGGGGGCCGAGCAGTACTTC. This encodes CASSIAGAEQYF. Filled out from reference TRBV11-2 and TRBJ2-7, the complete variable domain reads EAGVAQSPRYKIIEKRQSVAFWCNPISGHATLYWYQQILGQGPKLLIQFQNNGVVDDSQLPKDRFSAERLKGVDSTLKIQPAKLEDSAVYLCASSIAGAEQYFGPGTRLTVT.

V usage is TRBV2 and J usage is TRBJ2-1; D is unresolved. CDR1 and CDR2 (germline): SNHLY, FYNNEI. The ends were cut back, 8 bases at V and 4 bases at J, with 15 bases in the middle. The CDR3 loop spans 14 amino acids. In nucleotides, the CDR3 is TGTGCCAGCCTTTCAGTAATAAGTTACAATGAGCAGTTCTTC. As protein: CASLSVISYNEQFF. Full variable domain (remainder filled in from reference TRBV2 and TRBJ2-1): EPEVTQTPSHQVTQMGQEVILRCVPISNHLYFYWYRQILGQKVEFLVSFYNNEISEKSEIFDDQFSVERPDGSNFTLKIRSTKLEDSAMYFCASLSVISYNEQFFGPGTRLTVL.

The chain has TRBV7-9 and TRBJ2-7, with D hard to call. CDR3 size: 15 residues. CDR1 is SEHNR and CDR2 is FQNEAQ in the germline V gene (reference sequence). V lost 5 bases to trimming and J lost 5 bases, with 19 bases between them. The CDR3, as DNA: TGTGCCAGCAGCCCGGCAGACCTGAAGCGTGACGAGCAGTACTTC. Protein: CASSPADLKRDEQYF.

The J gene is TRBJ2-1, the V gene TRBV7-6; TRBD2 matches at 11 bases. This CDR3 is built from 15 residues. Germline trimming cut 1 base from V and 9 bases from J; bases unmatched to any gene: 5. CDR1 is SGHVS and CDR2 is FNYEAQ in the germline V gene. The CDR3 here is CASSLETSGISEQFF. The CDR3 nucleotides read TGTGCCAGCAGCTTAGAGACTAGCGGGATCAGTGAGCAGTTCTTC.

The chain employs TRBV28 and TRBJ2-7, with TRBD2 as a possible D gene (7 bases). Trimming stripped 3 bases from V and 1 base from J, with 16 bases between. CDR1 is MDHEN and CDR2 is SYDVKM in the germline V gene. The CDR3 covers 16 residues. The CDR3 coding sequence is TGTGCCAGCAGTTTGGGGACGGGGGGCCCTTCCTACGAGCAGTACTTC. Its translation is CASSLGTGGPSYEQYF.

The genes are TRBV28 and TRBJ1-4, with 8 bases identical to TRBD1. V lost 10 bases to trimming and J lost 6 bases; unmatched junction nucleotides: 13. The CDR3 has 15 amino acids. The germline V gene has CDR1 MDHEN and CDR2 SYDVKM. The CDR3 bases are TGTGCCACCTCGGGCGGGAGCAGGGGGCATGAAAAACTGTTTTTT. Protein product: CATSGGSRGHEKLFF.